The clone carrying this TCR beta chain was observed at least ten times. The data were taken from a study of T-cell memory formation after mild COVID-19. About the research overall: The study found TCR clusters largely donor specific.

Constant-segment primers served in 5'RACE that generated TCR alpha and TCR beta cDNA libraries bearing sample barcodes and UMIs. One entry per CDR3 protein results from TCRdb running MiXCR on the 5' RACE reads. The table lists some 49,000 distinct CDR3 sequences, roughly 27% of them singletons. Germline V gene data show CDR1 as SEHNR and CDR2 as FQNEAQ (reference sequence). V gave up 1 base and J gave up 8 bases, with 9 bases separating them. The CDR3 runs 12 residues. The sequence came from a man aged 18 to 30 who had mild COVID-19 (a few samples of this study predate the infection). Cell type and time point are not known. V gene TRBV7-9 combines with J gene TRBJ2-7, with D unclear. Sequences were obtained from PBMCs or a T cell subset sorted from them (not recorded which). The CDR3 nucleotides are TGTGCCAGCAGCTTAGGGCGTTATAAGCAGTACGTC. Residues: CASSLGRYKQYV.